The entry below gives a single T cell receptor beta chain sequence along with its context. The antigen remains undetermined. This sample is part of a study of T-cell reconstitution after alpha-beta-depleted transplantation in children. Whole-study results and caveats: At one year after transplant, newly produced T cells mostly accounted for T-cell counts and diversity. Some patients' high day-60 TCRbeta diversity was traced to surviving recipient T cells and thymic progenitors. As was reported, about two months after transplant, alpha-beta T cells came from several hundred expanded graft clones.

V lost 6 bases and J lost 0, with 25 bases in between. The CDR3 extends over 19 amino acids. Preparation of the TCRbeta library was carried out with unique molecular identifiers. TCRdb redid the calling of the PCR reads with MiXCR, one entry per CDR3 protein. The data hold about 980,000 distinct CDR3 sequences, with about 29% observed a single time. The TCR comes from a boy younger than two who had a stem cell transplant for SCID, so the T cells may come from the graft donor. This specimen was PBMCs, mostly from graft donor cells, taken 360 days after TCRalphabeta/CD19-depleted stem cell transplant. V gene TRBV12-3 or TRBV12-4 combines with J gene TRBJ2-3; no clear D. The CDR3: CASSNQTLRLRASTDTQYF. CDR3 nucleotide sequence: TGTGCCAGCAGCAATCAGACCTTGAGACTGCGCGCTAGCACAGATACGCAGTATTTT.